This T cell receptor beta chain derives from a study of T cell clonality in common variable immunodeficiency. TCRdb's copy holds only in-frame clones and misses some; the assay was immunoSEQ multiplex PCR. Sampling found 75,000 to 85,000 clones, none seen once. The germline gives CDR1 SGHKS, CDR2 YYEKEE (reference sequence). Deletions cut 2 bases from V and 5 bases from J, with 14 bases between. The CDR3 spans 15 residues. Findings of the study overall: The cause of increased CVID clonality remains unclear without subpopulation sequencing.

Patients and controls were mostly of Caucasian heritage. This clone was observed at least ten times. Its antigen remains unknown. From the germline J gene comes the end of the CDR3, since the read stops 3 residues before it. This chain joins TRBV5-5 and TRBJ1-5; D gene uncertain. Sequences were obtained from peripheral blood mononuclear cells. The TCR was taken from a person aged 18 to 75 in good health. The covered CDR3 bases are TGTGCCAGCAGCTTAAACCCCCAAAGGGATCAGCCC. Its protein is CASSLNPQRDQP. Given in full, the CDR3 is CASSLNPQRDQPQHF.